One and the same sample provided the 23 T cell receptor beta chains below, sequenced in a study of post-analysis software for immune sequencing data. Findings and limits, study-wide: Patients carried roughly 5 TRBV segments more frequently than controls did, and TRBV5-6, TRBV5-1 and TRBV20-1 were among them.

cDNA libraries for TCR beta contained unique molecular identifiers. TCRdb reprocessed the PCR reads with MiXCR, giving one entry per CDR3 protein. This sample has 800,000 to 950,000 distinct CDR3 sequences; roughly half occur once, and the top ten carry roughly 4.4%. These receptors' antigens are unknown. Sequencing was performed on blood. These receptor sequences come from a girl aged 5-17 years with multiple sclerosis.

This chain uses TRBV6-5 with TRBJ2-1; TRBD2 might be the D (6 bases). The DNA end favors TRBJ2-7, so the J call may be wrong. This CDR3 has 14 residues. Per the germline V gene, CDR1 is MNHEY and CDR2 is SVGAGI. CDR3 in amino acids: CASSRDGGYNEQYF. In DNA form, the CDR3 reads TGTGCCAGCAGCCGGGACGGGGGTTACAATGAGCAGTACTTC.

This rearrangement joins TRBV20-1 to TRBJ2-1, with a possible D match to TRBD1 (6 bases). CDR3 length: 14 amino acids. V was clipped by 1 base and J by 4 bases, with 11 bases between them. CDR1 is DFQATT, CDR2 SNEGSKA, per germline (reference sequence). The CDR3 coding sequence is TGCAGTGCTAGAGCTGGGACAACATACAATGAGCAGTTCTTC. It is translated as CSARAGTTYNEQFF.

This clonotype was observed a few times. The rearrangement uses TRBV20-1 and TRBJ2-5; D ambiguous. Trimming cost V 6 bases and J 7 bases, with 9 bases left between them. Germline-derived CDR1 and CDR2 are DFQATT and SNEGSKA (reference sequence). CDR3 size: 10 residues. The DNA of the CDR3 is TGCAGTGCACTCTTGGGGACCCAGTACTTC. Encoded protein: CSALLGTQYF.

This rearrangement joins TRBV10-3 to TRBJ2-5; TRBD2 matches at 12 bases. J gave up 2 bases and V 6 bases, and 10 bases lay outside the gene matches. Germline values: CDR1 ENHRY, CDR2 SYGVKD. The CDR3 has 17 amino acids. CDR3 amino acids: CAISPTVLAGGQETQYF. Here the CDR3 DNA reads TGTGCCATCAGCCCCACCGTACTAGCGGGGGGTCAAGAGACCCAGTACTTC.

This chain uses TRBV29-1 with TRBJ2-5; no clear D gene. The germline V and J ends were trimmed by 6 bases and 4 bases, with 15 bases remaining between them. Germline values: CDR1 SQVTM, CDR2 ANQGSEA. This CDR3 region has 13 residues. The chain's CDR3 is CSVSTLSGETQYF. In DNA form, the CDR3 reads TGCAGCGTAAGCACACTGTCAGGAGAGACCCAGTACTTC.

This chain's CDR3 is CAISESSILAGSYEQYF. The CDR3 DNA reads TGTGCCATCAGTGAGTCGAGTATCCTAGCGGGGTCCTACGAGCAGTACTTC. The V gene is TRBV10-3, the J gene TRBJ2-7, with 9 positions matching TRBD2. Per the germline V gene, CDR1 is ENHRY and CDR2 is SYGVKD. The CDR3 has 17 residues. V trimming: 0 bases; J trimming: 1 base; junction bases outside the gene matches: 7.

The gene calls are TRBV6-6 and TRBJ1-5; the D is unclear. Germline CDR1 and CDR2: MNHNY and SVGAGI (reference sequence). V was trimmed by 2 bases and J by 4 bases, leaving 9 bases between them. The length of the CDR3 is 14 residues. In DNA, the CDR3 is TGTGCCAGCAGTTACAGAGGGATGAATCAGCCCCAGCATTTT. Protein product: CASSYRGMNQPQHF.

In nucleotides, the CDR3 is TGCGCCAGCAGCCTTGGACAGAGCGGGCCCTACGAGCAGTACTTC. It specifies CASSLGQSGPYEQYF. The V call is TRBV5-1, the J call TRBJ2-7; D assignment may be TRBD1 or TRBD2 (6 bases each). The CDR3 runs 15 residues. Trimming took 4 bases from V and 2 from J, leaving 16 bases between them. The germline CDR1 and CDR2 sequences are SGHRS and YFSETQ.

The chain recombines TRBV11-2 with TRBJ2-5, with TRBD1 matching 7 bases. The ends lost 4 bases at V and 0 bases at J; junction bases unmatched: 5. The CDR3 loop spans 15 amino acids. The V gene's germline CDR1 is SGHAT and CDR2 FQNNGV. The CDR3 is CASSSPGQYQETQYF. The CDR3, as DNA: TGTGCCAGCAGCTCCCCGGGACAGTACCAAGAGACCCAGTACTTC.

The chain combines TRBV9 with TRBJ2-3; 10 bases are a match to TRBD1. Germline V gene data show CDR1 as SGDLS and CDR2 as YYNGEE. There are 20 residues in the CDR3. The trim removed 2 bases at V and 5 bases at J, leaving 20 bases unmatched. CDR3 DNA: TGTGCCAGCAGCGTCGGGGGGGGGACCGGGACAGGGGAAAGAGGAGATACGCAGTATTTT. Amino acids: CASSVGGGTGTGERGDTQYF.

This clonotype has just one count. The chain joins TRBV11-2 to TRBJ2-1; 10 nucleotides align to TRBD2. CDR1 SGHAT and CDR2 FQNNGV come from the germline V gene. The CDR3 totals 18 residues. The J segment lost 6 bases and the V segment lost 8 bases, leaving 19 bases of the junction unmatched. In nucleotides, the CDR3 is TGTGCCAGCCGAAAGCTTAGGTCCAGCGGGAGGGTGGCCAATGAGCAGTTCTTC. It codes for CASRKLRSSGRVANEQFF.

The chain uses TRBV4-2 and TRBJ2-7; D is undetermined. The CDR3 is made up of 14 amino acids. The ends were cut back, 0 bases at V and 1 base at J, with 7 bases in the middle. Germline loops: CDR1 LGHNA, CDR2 YNFKEQ. This chain's CDR3 is CASSQEGRSYEQYF. The CDR3 bases are TGTGCCAGCAGCCAAGAAGGACGGTCCTACGAGCAGTACTTC.

This chain connects TRBV6-6 to TRBJ1-4; possible D gene TRBD1, 6 bases. In germline, CDR1 is MNHNY, CDR2 SVGAGI (reference sequence). V was clipped by 2 bases and J by 0 bases, with 13 bases between them. CDR3 length: 17 amino acids. The DNA of the CDR3 is TGTGCCAGCAGTTACGTTCAGGGGCTAGCAACTAATGAAAAACTGTTTTTT. Its protein is CASSYVQGLATNEKLFF.

This clonotype was detected a few times. The CDR3 loop is CASSQDPHRLAGVTDTQYF. For the CDR3, the DNA is TGCGCCAGCAGCCAAGATCCCCATAGACTAGCGGGGGTCACAGATACGCAGTATTTT. The V and J genes are TRBV4-1 and TRBJ2-3; the match to TRBD2 covers 12 bases. CDR3 length: 19 residues. The germline gives CDR1 MGHRA, CDR2 YSYEKL. V gave up 0 bases and J gave up 2 bases; unmatched junction bases: 9.

The gene calls are TRBV6-1 and TRBJ2-2; a possible D gene is TRBD2 (5 bases). V shed 7 bases and J shed 4 bases, with 13 bases lying between them. Germline lookup yields CDR1 MNHNS and CDR2 SASEGT. The CDR3 is 14 amino acids. The CDR3 reads CASKEARFTGELFF. The CDR3, as DNA: TGTGCCAGCAAGGAGGCACGTTTCACCGGGGAGCTGTTTTTT.

DNA of the CDR3: TGCAGTGCTAGGGCTAGCGGGGGGGAAAGCTCCTACAATGAGCAGTTCTTC. As protein: CSARASGGESSYNEQFF. V usage is TRBV20-1 and J usage is TRBJ2-1; 12 bases map to TRBD2. The CDR3 loop spans 17 amino acids. The V gene end was trimmed by 3 bases and the J gene end by 0 bases; junction bases not matched to a gene: 6. CDR1 is DFQATT and CDR2 is SNEGSKA in the germline V gene (reference sequence).

The chain uses TRBV20-1 and TRBJ2-1; TRBD2 matches 7 bases. The trim removed 2 bases at V and 0 bases at J, leaving 4 bases unmatched. Germline values: CDR1 DFQATT, CDR2 SNEGSKA (reference sequence). This CDR3 spans 15 amino acids. The CDR3 coding sequence is TGCAGTGCTAGACCTAGCGGAAGCTCCTACAATGAGCAGTTCTTC. Translating gives CSARPSGSSYNEQFF.

The rearrangement joins TRBV20-1 to TRBJ1-2; D is unresolved. Germline lookup yields CDR1 DFQATT and CDR2 SNEGSKA (reference sequence). The ends were cut back, 2 bases at V and 0 bases at J, with 10 bases in the middle. This CDR3 contains 14 residues. CDR3 bases: TGCAGTGCTAGACCCGGGATCACTAACTATGGCTACACCTTC. Translated, it gives CSARPGITNYGYTF.

The rearrangement joins TRBV25-1 to TRBJ2-7; tentatively, D is TRBD1 (6 bases). Trimming removed 3 bases from V and 7 bases from J, with 16 bases in between. This CDR3 spans 14 amino acids. Germline CDR1 and CDR2: MGHDK and SYGVNS. CDR3 sequence reads: CASSDVPGAREQYF. The CDR3 DNA follows: TGTGCCAGCAGTGACGTCCCAGGGGCCCGGGAGCAGTACTTC.

The chain combines TRBV16 with TRBJ2-7, with TRBD1 matching over 9 bases. V shed 5 bases and J 2 bases; nucleotides not matched to a gene: 10. CDR1 KGHSY and CDR2 FQNENV come from the germline V gene. The CDR3 is 16 residues long. CDR3 sequence (DNA): TGTGCCAGCAGCGGAAGGACAGGGGACCCACCCTACGAGCAGTACTTC. Translated, it gives CASSGRTGDPPYEQYF.

The table lists this clonotype with many counts. Here the CDR3 reads CATSRTTGGIDTQYF. The CDR3 DNA sequence: TGTGCCACCAGCAGGACGACAGGGGGCATAGATACGCAGTATTTT. The V gene is TRBV15, the J gene TRBJ2-3; 10 bases are shared with TRBD1. This CDR3 is built from 15 residues. V gave up 3 bases and J gave up 5 bases; unmatched junction bases: 5. Germline lookup yields CDR1 LNHNV and CDR2 YYDKDF (reference sequence).

This clonotype was counted once. This chain links TRBV3-1 with TRBJ2-5; TRBD2 matches at 7 bases. V lost 0 bases to trimming and J lost 4 bases; unmatched junction nucleotides: 5. The CDR3 spans 15 residues. CDR1 is LGHDT, CDR2 YNNKEL, per germline (reference sequence). The CDR3 DNA reads as TGTGCCAGCAGCCAAGACGGGGGGAATGGAGAGACCCAGTACTTC. It specifies CASSQDGGNGETQYF.

The J gene is TRBJ1-6, the V gene TRBV20-1, with D perhaps matching TRBD1 (5 bases). CDR3 length: 15 amino acids. The germline V gene has CDR1 DFQATT and CDR2 SNEGSKA (reference sequence). Trimming took 1 base from V and 6 from J, leaving 13 bases between them. CDR3 residues: CSARVIPGGNSPLHF. The CDR3 nucleotides read TGCAGTGCTAGAGTTATCCCCGGGGGTAATTCACCCCTCCACTTT.